The clone carrying this T cell receptor beta chain was seen only a few times. Using immunoSEQ multiplex PCR, the repertoire was profiled, and TCRdb retains in-frame clones only, with some absent. Among tens of thousands of clones listed, roughly 86% were seen once. The sample originates from a study of OX40 agonist ivuxolimab in advanced cancers. Across the whole study: All patients had ivuxolimab intravenously every 2 weeks at 0.01 to 10 mg/kg. Those treated in dose escalation had hepatocellular carcinoma, melanoma, renal cell cancer or head and neck cancer.

The V end lost 2 bases, the J end lost 1 base, and 11 bases lay between the germline ends. The CDR3 length is 15 residues. Germline assignment: CDR1 SGHKS and CDR2 YYEKEE (reference sequence). The chain links TRBV5-5 to TRBJ2-3; possibly TRBD1 or TRBD2 for D (5 bases each). Here the sequenced sample was CD4+ or CD8+ T cells sorted from blood, taken in a trial of the OX40 agonist ivuxolimab. This receptor was identified in an adult with an advanced solid tumor such as melanoma, head and neck, liver or kidney cancer. For the CDR3, the DNA is TGTGCCAGCAGCTTAACTGGGACGGGCACAGATACGCAGTATTTT. Protein: CASSLTGTGTDTQYF.